The 15 T cell receptor beta chains below all came from one sample that was sequenced in a study of T cells in Graves' hyperthyroidism and ophthalmopathy. Regions amplified from RNA transcripts were the TCR beta CDR3 regions. TCR CDR3 underwent first-round RT-PCR with the HTBI primer set. Via MiXCR, TCRdb re-called the multiplex PCR reads, giving one row per CDR3 protein. The data contain about half a million distinct CDR3 sequences, roughly a quarter of them seen just once; the ten biggest clones take up about 11%. The sequencing input was blood. The receptors come from a woman aged 30 to 39 with Graves' ophthalmopathy.

The chain is built from TRBV3-1 and TRBJ2-2, with TRBD1 identical over 9 bases. Germline assignment: CDR1 LGHDT and CDR2 YNNKEL (reference sequence). This CDR3 spans 14 amino acids. V lost 4 bases and J lost 10; bases outside the gene matches: 7. CDR3 DNA: TGTGCCAGCAGCCTCCGGGACAGGGTCTCGGAGCTGTTTTTT. It specifies CASSLRDRVSELFF.

This clonotype was observed a handful of times. The chain employs TRBV28 and TRBJ1-1; tentative D call: TRBD1 (5 bases). This CDR3 spans 15 amino acids. V lost 6 bases and J 0 bases, leaving 14 bases between the germline ends. Germline CDR1 MDHEN, CDR2 SYDVKM. CDR3 loop: CASRDSYIMNTEAFF. CDR3 DNA: TGTGCCAGCAGAGACAGCTACATCATGAACACTGAAGCTTTCTTT.

This clonotype was seen a single time. The CDR3 coding sequence is TGTGCCAGCCGTAGAGCCAGCGAGGCTTTCTTT. It codes for CASRRASEAFF. J is TRBJ1-1 and V is TRBV6-2 or TRBV6-3; D is ambiguous. V lost 8 bases and J lost 11, with 15 bases in between. Germline assignment: CDR1 MNHEY and CDR2 SVGEGT. The CDR3 is 11 residues long.

Many counts were recorded for this clonotype. The chain employs TRBV6-1 and TRBJ2-7; D is ambiguous. V was trimmed by 6 bases and J by 0 bases, leaving 6 bases between them. Per germline, CDR1 MNHNS and CDR2 SASEGT. This CDR3 region has 12 residues. CDR3 sequence: CASRPLSYEQYF. The CDR3 coding sequence is TGTGCCAGCAGACCGCTCTCCTACGAGCAGTACTTC.

This chain uses TRBV6-1 with TRBJ1-2, with 8 positions matching TRBD1. After removal of 7 bases from V and 2 bases from J, the junction contained 12 bases not matched to a gene. Germline CDR1 reads MNHNS; CDR2 reads SASEGT. The CDR3 contains 16 residues. The CDR3 DNA follows: TGTGCCAGCATTGGGCAGGGGGCGGGTAGAAACTATGGCTACACCTTC. This codes for CASIGQGAGRNYGYTF.

The V and J genes are TRBV9 and TRBJ1-3; the D gene is possibly TRBD1 (5 bases). Trimming shortened V by 4 bases and J by 3 bases, and 11 bases separated the two germline ends. CDR1 SGDLS and CDR2 YYNGEE come from the germline V gene. The CDR3 consists of 14 residues. The CDR3 here is CASSQGGVGNTIYF. The CDR3 DNA reads as TGTGCCAGCAGCCAGGGAGGGGTTGGAAACACCATATATTTT.

V usage is TRBV7-6 and J usage is TRBJ2-5, with 7 bases that match TRBD2. V gave up 0 bases and J gave up 5 bases; unmatched junction bases: 9. The germline V gene encodes CDR1 SGHVS and CDR2 FNYEAQ. CDR3 size: 16 residues. The CDR3 loop is CASSLARSAGVETQYF. In DNA form, the CDR3 reads TGTGCCAGCAGCTTAGCGCGTTCTGCGGGGGTTGAGACCCAGTACTTC.

In its sample, this clonotype was seen a few times. V usage is TRBV11-2 and J usage is TRBJ1-6, with D tentatively TRBD1 (5 bases). V shed 7 bases and J shed 5 bases, with 15 bases lying between them. Germline CDR1 is SGHAT and CDR2 is FQNNGV. CDR3 size: 15 residues. The CDR3 loop reads CASILRQTHNSPLHF. The DNA for the CDR3 is TGTGCCAGCATCCTTAGACAGACACATAATTCACCCCTCCACTTT.

The sample holds many counts of this clonotype. Here the CDR3 reads CASSLDRTGKLFF. CDR3 DNA: TGTGCCAGCAGCTTAGATCGGACAGGGAAACTGTTTTTT. V and J are TRBV11-2 and TRBJ1-4; 8 positions agree with TRBD1. This CDR3 is 13 amino acids long. CDR1 is SGHAT, CDR2 FQNNGV, per germline. Trimming removed 0 bases from V and 11 bases from J; junction bases left unmatched: 2. The complete variable domain, with remaining parts taken from reference TRBV11-2 and TRBJ1-4, reads EAGVAQSPRYKIIEKRQSVAFWCNPISGHATLYWYQQILGQGPKLLIQFQNNGVVDDSQLPKDRFSAERLKGVDSTLKIQPAKLEDSAVYLCASSLDRTGKLFFGSGTQLSVL.

There are many counts of this clonotype. V is TRBV20-1 and J is TRBJ1-3; a weak D match, TRBD1 (6 bases). The CDR3 is 14 amino acids. Trimming cost V 4 bases and J 4 bases, with 14 bases left between them. CDR1 and CDR2 (germline): DFQATT, SNEGSKA (reference sequence). The CDR3 DNA sequence: TGCAGTGCTACCGGAGGGGGGGCCGGAAACACCATATATTTT. Translated, it gives CSATGGGAGNTIYF.

This clonotype was recorded many times. A much larger clone is a single base away; this may be a read error. V and J are TRBV11-2 and TRBJ2-7; D is possibly TRBD1 (6 bases). Per germline, CDR1 SGHAT and CDR2 FQNNGV. V lost 2 bases to trimming and J lost 3 bases, with 8 bases between them. CDR3 length: 13 amino acids. The CDR3 DNA reads as TGTGCCAGCAGCTTACAGGGGAACTACGAGCAGTACTTC. Protein product: CASSLQGNYEQYF.

This clonotype was found a few times. The chain couples TRBV20-1 to TRBJ1-3; D gene uncertain. This CDR3 contains 13 residues. The germline V gene has CDR1 DFQATT and CDR2 SNEGSKA (reference sequence). V lost 0 bases, J lost 8 bases, and 11 bases lay in between. The CDR3: CSARERSRHTIYF. In DNA form, the CDR3 reads TGCAGTGCTAGAGAAAGATCCAGACACACCATATATTTT.

V gene TRBV2 combines with J gene TRBJ2-3; possibly TRBD1 or TRBD2 for D (5 bases each). The CDR3 loop spans 15 amino acids. The V gene's germline CDR1 is SNHLY and CDR2 FYNNEI. V lost 3 bases and J 4 bases, leaving 14 bases between the germline ends. The CDR3 loop reads CASSDGPGRSDTQYF. CDR3 bases: TGTGCCAGCAGTGATGGGCCAGGGAGATCAGATACGCAGTATTTT.

This clonotype was detected ten times or more. This chain uses TRBV13 with TRBJ1-2, with 10 bases aligning to TRBD1. The CDR3 is made up of 14 amino acids. With V trimmed by 6 bases and J by 4 bases, 5 bases remained unmatched. Germline V gives CDR1 PRHDT, CDR2 FYEKMQ (reference sequence). The CDR3 DNA is TGTGCCAGCAGACTGACAGGGGGCCCCTATGGCTACACCTTC. It specifies CASRLTGGPYGYTF. The full variable domain, rest sourced from reference TRBV13 and TRBJ1-2, is AAGVIQSPRHLIKEKRETATLKCYPIPRHDTVYWYQQGPGQDPQFLISFYEKMQSDKGSIPDRFSAQQFSDYHSELNMSSLELGDSALYFCASRLTGGPYGYTFGSGTRLTVV.

This chain joins TRBV20-1 and TRBJ2-5, with 7 bases identical to TRBD1. CDR3 length: 12 residues. Trimming took 3 bases from V and 4 from J; bases not matched to a gene: 2. The germline V gene has CDR1 DFQATT and CDR2 SNEGSKA (reference sequence). The CDR3 DNA reads TGCAGTGCTAGTAGGGGGCCAGAGACCCAGTACTTC. It specifies CSASRGPETQYF.